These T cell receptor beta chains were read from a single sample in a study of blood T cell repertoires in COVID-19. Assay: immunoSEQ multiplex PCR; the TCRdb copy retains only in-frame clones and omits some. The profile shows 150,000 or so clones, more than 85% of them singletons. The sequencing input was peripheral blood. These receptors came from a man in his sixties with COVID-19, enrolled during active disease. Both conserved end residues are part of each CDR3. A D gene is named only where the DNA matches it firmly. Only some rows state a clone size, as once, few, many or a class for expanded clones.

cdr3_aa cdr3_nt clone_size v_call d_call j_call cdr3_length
CASTKGLLTNEKLFF TGTGCCAGCACCAAGGGACTTCTGACTAATGAAAAACTGTTTTTT NA TRBV2 NA TRBJ1-4 15
CAIPAAVTTDTQYF TGTGCCATCCCCGCGGCAGTGACCACAGATACGCAGTATTTT NA TRBV5-4 NA TRBJ2-3 14
CASSLGPSGQQYF TGTGCCAGCAGCTTGGGTCCTAGCGGCCAGCAGTACTTC NA TRBV5-5 TRBD2 TRBJ2-7 13
CASSSTSGVLSTDTQYF TGTGCCAGCAGCTCGACTAGCGGGGTGCTTAGCACAGATACGCAGTATTTT NA TRBV7-9 TRBD2 TRBJ2-3 17
CASSKRGSSETQYF TGTGCCAGTAGTAAGAGGGGGAGTTCGGAGACCCAGTACTTC NA TRBV19 NA TRBJ2-5 14
CASSGLPSGNTIYF TGTGCCAGCAGCGGGCTCCCCTCTGGAAACACCATATATTTT NA TRBV9 NA TRBJ1-3 14
CASSPLSGANVLTF TGTGCCAGCAGCCCCCTGTCTGGGGCCAACGTCCTGACTTTC NA TRBV7-3 NA TRBJ2-6 14
CASSDAGGPYNEQFF TGTGCCAGCAGTGATGCGGGGGGCCCCTACAATGAGCAGTTCTTC NA TRBV6-4 TRBD2 TRBJ2-1 15
CAWSVTGGYYGYTF TGTGCCTGGAGTGTGACAGGGGGATACTATGGCTACACCTTC many TRBV30 TRBD1 TRBJ1-2 14
CASSPQGDTGELFF TGTGCCAGCAGCCCACAGGGTGACACCGGGGAGCTGTTTTTT NA TRBV25-1 NA TRBJ2-2 14
CASSYSTSGDEQYF TGTGCCAGCAGTTACTCCACTAGCGGAGACGAGCAGTACTTC NA TRBV6-2/TRBV6-3 TRBD2 TRBJ2-7 14
CASSQEGLAIGEQYF TGTGCCAGCAGCCAAGAGGGACTAGCGATTGGGGAGCAGTACTTC few TRBV7-3 TRBD2 TRBJ2-7 15
CSATNNSPLHF TGCAGTGCGACTAACAATTCACCCCTCCACTTT NA TRBV20-1 NA TRBJ1-6 11
CASSLGNTIYF TGTGCCAGCAGTCTGGGAAACACCATATATTTT NA TRBV6-2/TRBV6-3 NA TRBJ1-3 11
CASSFFPGLAGDTQYF TGTGCCAGCAGTTTTTTTCCGGGACTAGCGGGGGATACGCAGTATTTT NA TRBV2 TRBD2 TRBJ2-3 16
CASSAGQGHQPQHF TGTGCCAGCAGCGCTGGACAGGGACATCAGCCCCAGCATTTT NA TRBV9 TRBD1 TRBJ1-5 14
CASSPGGQGNQPQHF TGTGCCAGCTCGCCAGGAGGCCAGGGGAATCAGCCCCAGCATTTT NA TRBV10-3 NA TRBJ1-5 15
CATSDAIRETQYF TGTGCCACCAGTGACGCCATCCGGGAGACCCAGTACTTC NA TRBV24-1 NA TRBJ2-5 13
CASSPPPGIDRAFF TGTGCCAGCAGTCCCCCCCCCGGGATTGATCGGGCTTTCTTT NA TRBV28 NA TRBJ1-1 14
CASSFGDRNYGYTF TGTGCCAGCAGTTTCGGGGATCGTAACTATGGCTACACCTTC once TRBV28 NA TRBJ1-2 14
CASSSSGANTDTQYF TGTGCCAGTAGTAGTAGCGGGGCCAACACAGATACGCAGTATTTT NA TRBV19 TRBD2 TRBJ2-3 15
CASSNGILDTGELFF TGTGCCAGCAGCAACGGGATTCTAGACACCGGGGAGCTGTTTTTT NA TRBV11-2 NA TRBJ2-2 15
CASSYTGETEAFF TGTGCCAGCAGCTACACAGGGGAAACTGAAGCTTTCTTT NA TRBV7-9 TRBD1 TRBJ1-1 13
CASSLLTGGSGNTIYF TGCGCCAGCAGCCTATTGACAGGGGGCTCTGGAAACACCATATATTTT NA TRBV4-3 TRBD1 TRBJ1-3 16
CASSLSGEGYTF TGTGCCAGCAGCTTATCAGGGGAGGGCTACACCTTC NA TRBV7-9 NA TRBJ1-2 12
CASRGQIYGYTF TGTGCCAGTAGAGGACAGATCTATGGCTACACCTTC NA TRBV19 NA TRBJ1-2 12
CASSKSQGVNYGYTF TGTGCCAGCAGCAAATCCCAGGGGGTAAACTATGGCTACACCTTC NA TRBV21-1 NA TRBJ1-2 15
CASSLLAGSYNEQFF TGTGCCAGCAGTCTACTGGCAGGGTCCTACAATGAGCAGTTCTTC NA TRBV7-3 NA TRBJ2-1 15
CSARQVNTEAFF TGCAGCGCGAGACAGGTGAACACTGAAGCTTTCTTT NA TRBV29-1 NA TRBJ1-1 12
CASTDTGIHTQYF TGTGCCAGCACCGATACAGGGATACATACGCAGTATTTT NA TRBV6-6 NA TRBJ2-3 13
CASSPRLAGGVNEQFF TGTGCCAGCAGCCCCCGACTAGCGGGAGGGGTTAATGAGCAGTTCTTC once TRBV11-3 TRBD2 TRBJ2-1 16
CASSGFQGGADEKLFF TGTGCCAGCAGTGGATTTCAGGGAGGGGCAGATGAAAAACTGTTTTTT NA TRBV25-1 NA TRBJ1-4 16
CASSVGSGGFYEQYF TGTGCCAGCAGCGTAGGTAGCGGGGGTTTCTACGAGCAGTACTTC NA TRBV9 TRBD2 TRBJ2-7 15
CASSLGPSNQPQHF TGTGCCAGCAGCTTGGGGCCTAGCAATCAGCCCCAGCATTTT once TRBV5-6 NA TRBJ1-5 14
CASSFFSGTGNSPLHF TGTGCCAGCAGTTTCTTTTCAGGGACAGGAAATTCACCCCTCCACTTT NA TRBV27 TRBD1 TRBJ1-6 16
CASSSGTGANTEAFF TGTGCCAGCTCATCCGGGACGGGAGCGAACACTGAAGCTTTCTTT NA TRBV18 NA TRBJ1-1 15
CASSSTVNTEAFF TGTGCCAGCAGTTCTACAGTGAACACTGAAGCTTTCTTT once TRBV12-3/TRBV12-4 NA TRBJ1-1 13
CATSESGTPSTDTQYF TGTGCCACCAGTGAGTCCGGGACACCTAGCACAGATACGCAGTATTTT NA TRBV24-1 NA TRBJ2-3 16
CASSGGQGNEKLFF TGTGCCAGCAGCGGGGGACAGGGTAATGAAAAACTGTTTTTT NA TRBV25-1 TRBD1 TRBJ1-4 14
CASSPPGDGYTF TGTGCCAGCAGCCCTCCAGGGGATGGCTACACCTTC NA TRBV7-2 NA TRBJ1-2 12
CASGDRGFDGYTF TGTGCCAGCGGGGACAGGGGGTTTGATGGCTACACCTTC NA TRBV9 TRBD1 TRBJ1-2 13
CASSQTGVNSYEQYF TGTGCCAGCAGTCAAACAGGGGTCAACTCCTACGAGCAGTACTTC few TRBV6-2/TRBV6-3 TRBD1 TRBJ2-7 15
CASRPTGGEGEAFF TGTGCCAGTAGGCCTACAGGGGGAGAGGGTGAAGCTTTCTTT NA TRBV19 TRBD1 TRBJ1-1 14
CASAMGQYNSPLHF TGTGCCAGTGCCATGGGACAGTATAATTCACCCCTCCACTTT NA TRBV19 TRBD1 TRBJ1-6 14
CASSSEAGGPSNEQFF TGTGCCAGCAGTTCTGAAGCGGGAGGGCCCTCCAATGAGCAGTTCTTC NA TRBV6-5 TRBD2 TRBJ2-1 16
CASSFGVYSGNTIYF TGTGCCAGCAGTTTCGGGGTCTACTCTGGAAACACCATATATTTT NA TRBV6-6 NA TRBJ1-3 15
CASSLTGQGGAFF TGTGCCAGCAGCCTAACAGGCCAAGGTGGAGCTTTCTTT once TRBV3-1/TRBV3-2 NA TRBJ1-1 13
CASSTLGNTIYF TGTGCCAGCAGCACTCTTGGAAACACCATATATTTT NA TRBV7-9 NA TRBJ1-3 12
CASTRTGLRLSQETQYF TGTGCCAGCACTCGGACAGGCCTCCGCTTAAGCCAAGAGACCCAGTACTTC NA TRBV25-1 TRBD1 TRBJ2-5 17
CASSLGRSATNEKLFF TGCGCCAGCAGCTTGGGTCGGAGTGCAACTAATGAAAAACTGTTTTTT once TRBV5-1 NA TRBJ1-4 16
CASSVTRTGSGEQYF TGTGCCAGCAGTGTCACCCGGACAGGGAGTGGCGAGCAGTACTTC few TRBV28 TRBD1 TRBJ2-7 15
CSASTSGRGNEQFF TGCAGTGCTAGTACTAGCGGGAGGGGAAATGAGCAGTTCTTC NA TRBV20-1 TRBD2 TRBJ2-1 14
CASTASYNSPLHF TGTGCCAGCACGGCTAGTTATAATTCACCCCTCCACTTT few TRBV25-1 NA TRBJ1-6 13
CASSRADRPNQPQHF TGTGCCAGCAGCCGAGCGGACAGGCCCAATCAGCCCCAGCATTTT NA TRBV7-9 TRBD1 TRBJ1-5 15
CASSPGGFVAKNIQYF TGTGCCAGCAGTCCGGGGGGCTTCGTTGCCAAAAACATTCAGTACTTC NA TRBV28 NA TRBJ2-4 16
CASSSGVRTGGAYEQYF TGTGCCAGCAGTTCGGGTGTCCGGACAGGGGGCGCCTACGAGCAGTACTTC NA TRBV7-2 TRBD1 TRBJ2-7 17
CASSPDFSGANVLTF TGTGCCAGCTCACCGGACTTCTCTGGGGCCAACGTCCTGACTTTC NA TRBV18 NA TRBJ2-6 15